The T cell receptor beta chain described here comes from a study of blood T cell repertoires in COVID-19. Study at large: From the United States, Italy and Spain came samples of acute and convalescent COVID-19. Sources were T cells, B-cell-depleted T cells, or PBMCs; the material itself was cDNA or gDNA.

TCRdb keeps only in-frame clones here, not all; method: immunoSEQ multiplex PCR. The data hold around 270,000 clones, with around 89% observed a single time. The V segment lost 3 bases and the J segment 8 bases; nucleotides outside the gene matches: 7. CDR3 size: 14 residues. The germline CDR1 and CDR2 sequences are MNHNS and SASEGT. This clone was picked up one time. Sequenced: peripheral blood. The source of this sequence is a man aged 25-40 years with acute or convalescent COVID-19. The V and J genes are TRBV6-1 and TRBJ1-5; 7 nucleotides align to TRBD1. The CDR3 is CASSEKGAREPQHF. The DNA for the CDR3 is TGTGCCAGCAGTGAGAAGGGGGCGCGGGAGCCCCAGCATTTT.